These 23 T cell receptor beta chains originate from one sample sequenced in a study of graft-versus-host responses after intestinal transplantation. Sequenced by immunoSEQ multiplex PCR; TCRdb stores in-frame clones only, minus some. The sample shows about 21,000 clones, less than 40% of them seen only once. The study plated about 200,000 CFSE-labeled responders with about 200,000 irradiated, violet-dye-labeled stimulators. Sequencing used alloreactive CD8+ T cells from a mixed lymphocyte reaction culture, obtained before intestinal transplant. The subset denotes: CFSE-low proliferating T cells sorted from approximately six-day pre-transplant mixed lymphocyte reaction (GvH or HvG direction). The receptor source for this set is a human patient who received an intestinal transplant.

The rearrangement uses TRBV11-2 and TRBJ2-1, with D uncertain. V was clipped by 2 bases and J by 4 bases, with 15 bases between them. This CDR3 has 16 residues. Looked up from germline, CDR1 is SGHAT and CDR2 is FQNNGV. Here the CDR3 DNA reads TGTGCCAGCAGCTTAATGTCGGGCGAATTATACAATGAGCAGTTCTTC. Residues: CASSLMSGELYNEQFF. The full variable domain, in which reference TRBV11-2 and TRBJ2-1 provide the parts outside the CDR3, is EAGVAQSPRYKIIEKRQSVAFWCNPISGHATLYWYQQILGQGPKLLIQFQNNGVVDDSQLPKDRFSAERLKGVDSTLKIQPAKLEDSAVYLCASSLMSGELYNEQFFGPGTRLTVL.

The chain uses TRBV7-3 and TRBJ1-1, with D uncertain. The CDR3 covers 13 residues. With 2 bases removed from V and 4 bases from J, the gap between germline ends came to 8 bases. Germline V CDR1 and CDR2: SGHTA, FQGTGA. The CDR3 sequence is CASSLAHGTEAFF. Here the CDR3 DNA reads TGTGCCAGCAGCTTAGCGCATGGCACTGAAGCTTTCTTT.

The chain employs TRBV19 and TRBJ1-1; 9 positions match TRBD1. The CDR3 has 14 amino acids. CDR1 is LNHDA and CDR2 is SQIVND in the germline V gene (reference sequence). The ends lost 2 bases at V and 7 bases at J; junction bases unmatched: 5. CDR3 in amino acids: CASSIWDRADEAFF. CDR3 coding DNA: TGTGCCAGTAGTATATGGGACAGGGCGGATGAAGCTTTCTTT. The variable domain in full, with the rest retrieved from reference TRBV19 and TRBJ1-1, is DGGITQSPKYLFRKEGQNVTLSCEQNLNHDAMYWYRQDPGQGLRLIYYSQIVNDFQKGDIAEGYSVSREKKESFPLTVTSAQKNPTAFYLCASSIWDRADEAFFGQGTRLTVV.

This chain joins TRBV27 and TRBJ2-5, with D uncertain. The CDR3 covers 13 residues. V shed 6 bases and J shed 1 base, with 9 bases lying between them. In germline, CDR1 is MNHEY, CDR2 SMNVEV (reference sequence). CDR3 coding DNA: TGTGCCAGCAGACCCACCCTCCAAGAGACCCAGTACTTC. This encodes CASRPTLQETQYF.

The CDR3 spells CASSSYGHHRGNTEAFF. The CDR3 region has the DNA TGTGCCAGCAGCTCCTACGGTCATCACAGGGGGAACACTGAAGCTTTCTTT. The J gene is TRBJ1-1, the V gene TRBV4-2; 7 bases line up with TRBD1. CDR3 length equals 17 residues. V dropped 5 bases and J dropped 1; count of bases not matched to a gene: 13. Germline CDR1 and CDR2: LGHNA and YNFKEQ.

In the case of this clone: At one end the junction does not follow the germline gene, possibly because of a read error. The DNA of the CDR3 is TGTGCCAGCAGTTCCTGGACTAGAGGGCCTCATGGGACGGATTTT. Protein: CASSSWTRGPHGTDF. The chain links TRBV28 to TRBJ2-3; 7 nucleotides match TRBD2. CDR3 length: 15 amino acids. Germline V gene sequence: CDR1 MDHEN, CDR2 SYDVKM. The full variable domain, with the rest looked up from reference TRBV28 and TRBJ2-3, is DVKVTQSSRYLVKRTGEKVFLECVQDMDHENMFWYRQDPGLGLRLIYFSYDVKMKEKGDIPEGYSVSREKKERFSLILESASTNQTSMYLCASSSWTRGPHGTDFGPGTRLTVL.

By proportion, this clone is medium-sized. The rearrangement joins TRBV27 to TRBJ2-7; D gene ambiguous. Germline V lookup: CDR1 MNHEY, CDR2 SMNVEV (reference sequence). V lost 0 bases and J 3 bases, leaving 9 bases between the germline ends. The CDR3 runs 14 residues. For the CDR3, the DNA is TGTGCCAGCAGTTTATCCGGAACCAACTACGAGCAGTACTTC. This translates into CASSLSGTNYEQYF.

This clone came up a few times. V usage is TRBV4-1 and J usage is TRBJ2-5, with TRBD2 matching 12 bases. Losses at the gene ends were 4 bases for V and 4 bases for J; bases not matched to a gene: 4. Germline values: CDR1 MGHRA, CDR2 YSYEKL. The CDR3 consists of 15 residues. The CDR3 reads CASSPQLAGGETQYF. CDR3 nucleotides: TGCGCCAGCAGCCCCCAACTAGCGGGGGGAGAGACCCAGTACTTC.

To note about this clone: A much larger clone is a single base away; this may be a read error. The gene calls are TRBV6-6 and TRBJ2-1; D not resolved. V lost 5 bases to trimming and J lost 5 bases, with 7 bases between them. The CDR3 totals 12 residues. CDR1 and CDR2 from the germline V gene are MNHNY and SVGAGI (reference sequence). The CDR3 DNA reads as TGTGCCAGCAGTCACGGTAACAATGAGCAGTTCTTC. This sequence encodes CASSHGNNEQFF.

This chain connects TRBV27 to TRBJ2-7; D gene ambiguous. Trimming stripped 7 bases from V and 1 base from J, with 11 bases between. Germline V gives CDR1 MNHEY, CDR2 SMNVEV (reference sequence). This CDR3 has 13 amino acids. The CDR3 region is CASTSLWSYEQYF. In nucleotides, the CDR3 is TGTGCCAGCACTTCTCTATGGTCCTACGAGCAGTACTTC.

Relative to its sample, this clone is medium-sized. The chain combines TRBV5-4 with TRBJ2-7; D may be TRBD1 (6 bases). Germline CDR1 and CDR2: SGHNT and YYREEE (reference sequence). The CDR3 is 12 amino acids. Trimming shortened V by 0 bases and J by 7 bases, and 8 bases separated the two germline ends. As DNA, the CDR3 is TGTGCCAGCAGCTTGGGGGGGCTTGAGCAGTACTTC. Translation gives CASSLGGLEQYF.

The chain is built from TRBV5-1 and TRBJ1-1; TRBD1 aligns across 7 bases. This CDR3 comprises 14 residues. CDR1 is SGHRS and CDR2 is YFSETQ in the germline V gene. The ends lost 3 bases at V and 1 base at J; junction bases unmatched: 3. This chain's CDR3 is CASSSGTANTEAFF. The CDR3, as DNA: TGCGCCAGCAGCTCCGGGACAGCGAACACTGAAGCTTTCTTT.

CDR3 nucleotides: TGTGCCTGGAGTCTGGGGCCGTGGAACACTGAAGCTTTCTTT. Its protein is CAWSLGPWNTEAFF. This rearrangement joins TRBV30 to TRBJ1-1, with D perhaps matching TRBD1 (5 bases). The CDR3 spans 14 residues. The V gene lost 2 bases and the J gene lost 1 base, with 11 bases spanning the gap. Germline values: CDR1 GTSNPN, CDR2 SVGIG (reference sequence).

This clone appeared a few times. The chain has TRBV5-5 and TRBJ1-2; 10 positions match TRBD1. The length of the CDR3 is 15 residues. Per the germline V gene, CDR1 is SGHKS and CDR2 is YYEKEE (reference sequence). Trimming at V came to 5 bases and at J to 8 bases, leaving 12 bases not matched to a gene. CDR3 amino acids: CASRSTGTGARGYTF. In DNA, the CDR3 is TGTGCCAGCAGATCCACCGGGACAGGGGCGAGAGGCTACACCTTC.

This clone was picked up a small number of times. The chain employs TRBV29-1 and TRBJ2-7; TRBD2 aligns across 8 bases. The CDR3 is 13 amino acids. V lost 7 bases and J lost 0; bases outside the gene matches: 5. Looked up from germline, CDR1 is SQVTM and CDR2 is ANQGSEA. The CDR3 nucleotides read TGCAGCGCCGTCGGGGGGGCCTCCTACGAGCAGTACTTC. This codes for CSAVGGASYEQYF.

Only a few counts were recorded for this clone. The V and J genes are TRBV7-9 and TRBJ2-7; 7 bases map to TRBD1. From germline, CDR1 is SEHNR and CDR2 FQNEAQ (reference sequence). CDR3 size: 13 residues. The V segment lost 5 bases and the J segment 1 base; nucleotides outside the gene matches: 2. The DNA for the CDR3 is TGTGCCAGCAGCCCGACAGGGTCCTACGAGCAGTACTTC. Amino acid sequence: CASSPTGSYEQYF.

This clone was found a few times. V and J are TRBV4-3 and TRBJ2-7; TRBD1 aligns across 9 bases. The CDR3 contains 15 residues. Germline-derived CDR1 and CDR2 are LGHNA and YSLEER. The J segment lost 2 bases and the V segment lost 2 bases, leaving 4 bases of the junction unmatched. The CDR3 here is CASSQQDRGTYEQYF. The CDR3 nucleotides are TGCGCCAGCAGCCAACAGGACAGGGGTACCTACGAGCAGTACTTC.

The gene calls are TRBV5-6 and TRBJ2-7; 7 nucleotides match TRBD1. Germline V lookup: CDR1 SGHDT, CDR2 YYEEEE. Germline trimming cut 0 bases from V and 2 bases from J; bases unmatched to any gene: 2. The CDR3 length is 14 residues. For the CDR3, the DNA is TGTGCCAGCAGCTTGGGGCAGGGGGCCTACGAGCAGTACTTC. Translation gives CASSLGQGAYEQYF.

The CDR3 spells CASSFLLATSTDTQYF. DNA of the CDR3: TGTGCCAGCAGTTTCCTCCTAGCCACCAGCACAGATACGCAGTATTTT. V gene TRBV27 combines with J gene TRBJ2-3; D is perhaps TRBD2 (5 bases). The CDR3 has 16 amino acids. Looked up from germline, CDR1 is MNHEY and CDR2 is SMNVEV (reference sequence). V was cut by 3 bases and J by 0 bases, with 13 bases left in between.

This clone was picked up a small number of times. The CDR3 region is CASSLAAEGFQETQYF. The CDR3 DNA reads TGTGCCAGCAGCTTAGCGGCGGAGGGCTTTCAAGAGACCCAGTACTTC. This rearrangement joins TRBV7-6 to TRBJ2-5; D may be TRBD2 (6 bases). This CDR3 is 16 amino acids long. V dropped 0 bases and J dropped 2 bases, with 13 bases sitting between them. Germline CDR1 and CDR2: SGHVS and FNYEAQ.

In this sample, this clone is medium-sized. The chain carries TRBV7-9 and TRBJ2-7; D not certain. Germline V gives CDR1 SEHNR, CDR2 FQNEAQ (reference sequence). The CDR3 loop spans 15 amino acids. Trimming cost V 1 base and J 0 bases, with 10 bases left between them. CDR3 nucleotide sequence: TGTGCCAGCAGCTTAGATACTCTGAGCTCCTACGAGCAGTACTTC. It specifies CASSLDTLSSYEQYF. The full variable domain, in which reference TRBV7-9 and TRBJ2-7 provide the parts outside the CDR3, is DTGVSQNPRHKITKRGQNVTFRCDPISEHNRLYWYRQTLGQGPEFLTYFQNEAQLEKSRLLSDRFSAERPKGSFSTLEIQRTEQGDSAMYLCASSLDTLSSYEQYFGPGTRLTVT.

This chain links TRBV11-2 with TRBJ1-1; D gene uncertain. Trimming stripped 1 base from V and 1 base from J, with 13 bases between. The CDR3 has 16 residues. Germline lookup yields CDR1 SGHAT and CDR2 FQNNGV. This CDR3 is CASSLVGRARNTEAFF. CDR3 DNA sequence: TGTGCCAGCAGCTTAGTCGGGCGGGCCAGGAACACTGAAGCTTTCTTT.

The rearrangement uses TRBV6-5 and TRBJ1-1, with D possibly being TRBD1 (5 bases). Trimming removed 5 bases from V and 8 bases from J, with 12 bases in between. The CDR3 is made up of 12 amino acids. Germline assignment: CDR1 MNHEY and CDR2 SVGAGI. CDR3 DNA: TGTGCCAGCAGTGAATGGGGGGGAGAAGCTTTCTTT. Its protein product is CASSEWGGEAFF.